Shown below are 10 T cell receptor beta chains from a single sample sequenced in a study of T cell repertoires in cytomegalovirus infection. The antigens for these receptors are not known. TCRdb called the reads again in MiXCR, with one record for every CDR3 protein. In the table there are about 770,000 distinct CDR3 sequences, roughly 29% of which are singletons. The source material was cultured CD8+ T cells from PBMCs, sampled from culture after CMV antigen stimulation. The origin of the receptors is a human donor in good health (CMV status not recorded). Some clones in this sample may be carry-over from other donors' samples.

This clonotype has a single count. The chain has TRBV6-6 and TRBJ2-1; 8 nucleotides align to TRBD2. This CDR3 has 15 residues. V dropped 1 base and J dropped 4; count of bases not matched to a gene: 3. CDR1 and CDR2 (germline): MNHNY, SVGAGI (reference sequence). CDR3 sequence (DNA): TGTGCCAGCAGTTACTTGCGGGGGGATTACAATGAGCAGTTCTTC. Translated: CASSYLRGDYNEQFF.

This clonotype was picked up a small number of times. The chain is built from TRBV10-3 and TRBJ2-6; 8 bases fit TRBD2. Trimming removed 6 bases from V and 0 bases from J; junction bases left unmatched: 10. The length of the CDR3 is 18 residues. The germline V gene encodes CDR1 ENHRY and CDR2 SYGVKD. The CDR3 spells CAIRGSGGTSSGANVLTF. The CDR3 DNA reads as TGTGCCATCAGGGGGTCTGGCGGGACTAGCTCTGGGGCCAACGTCCTGACTTTC.

As DNA, the CDR3 is TGTGCCAGCAGCTTGAGGAACTTAGGGGGACAAGAGACCCAGTACTTC. As protein: CASSLRNLGGQETQYF. The chain combines TRBV5-6 with TRBJ2-5; tentatively, D is TRBD1 (6 bases). The CDR3 is 16 residues long. Germline V lookup: CDR1 SGHDT, CDR2 YYEEEE. V was pared by 1 base and J by 2 bases, with 15 bases between.

The table lists this clonotype with a few counts. V is TRBV6-5 and J is TRBJ1-3; D perhaps matches TRBD1 (6 bases). Germline-derived CDR1 and CDR2 are MNHEY and SVGAGI. The CDR3 sequence is 15 residues long. V lost 0 bases to trimming and J lost 8 bases, with 14 bases between them. CDR3 residues: CASSYSLTGWDTIYF. In DNA form, the CDR3 reads TGTGCCAGCAGTTACTCTTTGACAGGCTGGGACACCATATATTTT.

The V call is TRBV5-8, the J call TRBJ1-1; D ambiguous. V was cut by 0 bases and J by 4 bases, with 10 bases left in between. Germline V gives CDR1 SGHTS, CDR2 YDEGEE. The CDR3 is made up of 14 amino acids. CDR3 nucleotides: TGTGCCAGCAGCTTGGACGTAGGTAGCACTGAAGCTTTCTTT. Protein product: CASSLDVGSTEAFF.

The V call is TRBV4-3, the J call TRBJ2-1, with D perhaps matching TRBD1 (6 bases). CDR3 size: 16 residues. V gave up 2 bases and J gave up 2 bases, with 13 bases separating them. Germline assignment: CDR1 LGHNA and CDR2 YSLEER. The CDR3 region is CASSQSSGVPYNEQFF. The CDR3 nucleotides read TGCGCCAGCAGCCAATCTTCAGGGGTCCCCTACAATGAGCAGTTCTTC.

The J gene is TRBJ1-1, the V gene TRBV25-1; TRBD1 might be the D (5 bases). V lost 5 bases to trimming and J lost 6 bases, with 13 bases between them. The CDR3 is 13 residues long. Germline CDR1 MGHDK, CDR2 SYGVNS. The CDR3 is CASSHGGGAEAFF. The CDR3, as DNA: TGTGCCAGCAGTCACGGGGGAGGGGCTGAAGCTTTCTTT.

J is TRBJ2-2 and V is TRBV7-6; D call uncertain. The V gene lost 5 bases and the J gene lost 2 bases, with 15 bases spanning the gap. Germline V CDR1 and CDR2: SGHVS, FNYEAQ. This CDR3 comprises 16 residues. The CDR3 reads CASSPSQLINTGELFF. The CDR3, as DNA: TGTGCCAGCAGCCCCTCTCAACTGATAAACACCGGGGAGCTGTTTTTT.

The chain combines TRBV19 with TRBJ1-2, with TRBD1 matching over 9 bases. Germline CDR1 reads LNHDA; CDR2 reads SQIVND (reference sequence). The CDR3 loop spans 12 amino acids. V was clipped by 10 bases and J by 7 bases; unmatched bases: 7. CDR3 in amino acids: CATLTGGRGYTF. DNA of the CDR3: TGTGCCACCTTGACAGGGGGACGTGGCTACACCTTC.

The sample holds a few counts of this clonotype. The rearrangement joins TRBV7-9 to TRBJ1-3; 9 nucleotides match TRBD1. V gave up 0 bases and J gave up 4 bases; unmatched junction bases: 4. Per germline, CDR1 SEHNR and CDR2 FQNEAQ (reference sequence). The CDR3 covers 16 residues. This chain's CDR3 is CASSLADRGYGNTIYF. CDR3 bases: TGTGCCAGCAGCTTAGCGGACAGGGGTTACGGAAACACCATATATTTT. Complete variable domain (other parts from reference TRBV7-9 and TRBJ1-3): DTGVSQNPRHKITKRGQNVTFRCDPISEHNRLYWYRQTLGQGPEFLTYFQNEAQLEKSRLLSDRFSAERPKGSFSTLEIQRTEQGDSAMYLCASSLADRGYGNTIYFGEGSWLTVV.